A single TCR beta chain is shown here with its context. Its cognate antigen is unknown. Time point defined: sample taken at primary tumor resection. This sample was taken from a study of spatial heterogeneity in lung cancer. Study as a whole: Averaged across combinations, each unique TCR and UMI pairing appeared more than ten times in raw reads, which were uncorrected. Whole-study findings and limits: Tumor mutation counts were tracked by expanded intratumoral alpha and beta TCR counts.

The CDR3 length is 13 residues. The V gene lost 7 bases and the J gene lost 5 bases, with 9 bases spanning the gap. TCRdb re-called the 5' RACE reads through MiXCR, storing one row per CDR3 protein. Of roughly 5,000 distinct CDR3 sequences listed, 20% to 25% are singletons. The TCR comes from a male donor with early-stage non-small cell lung cancer. The starting material was lung tumor tissue, obtained at surgery. The chain recombines TRBV12-3 or TRBV12-4 with TRBJ2-6; D remains ambiguous. This CDR3 reads CASTSYRANVLTF. The CDR3 DNA follows: TGTGCCAGCACCTCTTACAGGGCCAACGTCCTGACTTTC.